This entry lists 9 T cell receptor beta chains sequenced from one sample in a study of blood T cell repertoires in COVID-19. The assay was immunoSEQ multiplex PCR, and TCRdb's table has in-frame clones only and misses some. The sample records approximately 220,000 clones, about four fifths being singletons. Sequenced input: peripheral blood. The receptors here all came from a woman aged 40 to 50 with active or convalescent COVID-19.

This clone was seen once. The chain employs TRBV7-8 and TRBJ2-3, with 12 bases aligning to TRBD2. V lost 5 bases to trimming and J lost 3 bases; unmatched junction nucleotides: 6. This CDR3 comprises 16 residues. Germline V gene data show CDR1 as SGHVS and CDR2 as FQNEAQ. For the CDR3, the DNA is TGTGCCAGCAGCCGAGGACTAGCGGGGTTGACAGATACGCAGTATTTT. As protein: CASSRGLAGLTDTQYF.

This chain uses TRBV6-2 or TRBV6-3 with TRBJ2-4, with 9 positions matching TRBD2. The CDR3 is made up of 17 amino acids. With 4 bases clipped from V and 0 bases from J, the junction kept 7 bases outside the gene matches. The germline gives CDR1 MNHEY, CDR2 SVGEGT. The CDR3 loop reads CASSFGRGGLAKNIQYF. CDR3 sequence (DNA): TGTGCCAGCAGTTTTGGGCGGGGGGGCCTAGCCAAAAACATTCAGTACTTC.

The V gene is TRBV30, the J gene TRBJ2-1; TRBD2 might be the D (6 bases). CDR1 is GTSNPN and CDR2 is SVGIG in the germline V gene (reference sequence). CDR3 length: 15 residues. The V end lost 0 bases, the J end lost 3 bases, and 12 bases lay between the germline ends. The CDR3 DNA reads TGTGCCTGGAGTGTACTGGGCGGGGACTACAATGAGCAGTTCTTC. Its translation is CAWSVLGGDYNEQFF.

The J gene is TRBJ1-2, the V gene TRBV2, with 7 bases that match TRBD1. V gave up 5 bases and J gave up 4 bases; unmatched junction bases: 10. The CDR3 loop spans 15 amino acids. Germline-derived CDR1 and CDR2 are SNHLY and FYNNEI. The CDR3, as DNA: TGTGCCAGCAGTCCGAGCGGACAGGTTACCTATGGCTACACCTTC. Translating it yields CASSPSGQVTYGYTF.

This chain links TRBV24-1 with TRBJ2-1; 9 bases are a match to TRBD2. CDR3 length equals 15 residues. Germline values: CDR1 KGHDR, CDR2 SFDVKD. V lost 2 bases and J lost 15; bases outside the gene matches: 13. CDR3 amino acids: CATSDSQRGDRIPFF. The CDR3 DNA reads as TGTGCCACCAGTGATTCCCAGCGGGGGGACCGGATTCCGTTCTTC.

The J gene is TRBJ2-1, the V gene TRBV9; 7 nucleotides align to TRBD1. Germline-derived CDR1 and CDR2 are SGDLS and YYNGEE. The CDR3 loop spans 14 amino acids. J gave up 4 bases and V 4 bases, and 5 bases lay outside the gene matches. The CDR3 DNA sequence: TGTGCCAGCAGCCCCCGACAGGGTTACAATGAGCAGTTCTTC. This translates into CASSPRQGYNEQFF.

The chain recombines TRBV30 with TRBJ2-1; D uncertain. The V end lost 0 bases, the J end lost 8 bases, and 11 bases lay between the germline ends. Germline loops: CDR1 GTSNPN, CDR2 SVGIG (reference sequence). The CDR3 extends over 13 amino acids. CDR3 bases: TGTGCCTGGAGTGTAGGAACAGCAGATGAGCAGTTCTTC. This encodes CAWSVGTADEQFF.

V gene TRBV7-9 combines with J gene TRBJ1-2, with D tentatively TRBD1 (5 bases). The germline V gene encodes CDR1 SEHNR and CDR2 FQNEAQ (reference sequence). The CDR3 contains 13 residues. Trimming removed 0 bases from V and 7 bases from J, with 9 bases in between. This CDR3 is CASSLAQGGGYTF. The CDR3 DNA reads as TGTGCCAGCAGCTTAGCGCAGGGAGGTGGCTACACCTTC.

The chain joins TRBV6-2 or TRBV6-3 to TRBJ1-1; 8 bases line up with TRBD1. V shed 4 bases, J shed 1 base, and the junction held 2 bases outside the gene matches. Germline loops: CDR1 MNHEY, CDR2 SVGEGT. The CDR3 totals 14 residues. CDR3 sequence (DNA): TGTGCCAGCAGTTGGGGACAGGCGAACACTGAAGCTTTCTTT. It yields the protein CASSWGQANTEAFF.